The rows below give T cell receptor beta chains drawn from one sample of a study of T cell repertoires in cytomegalovirus infection. TCRdb used MiXCR to reprocess the reads, holding one entry per CDR3 protein. The sample shows 680,000 or so distinct CDR3 sequences, roughly 33% of them seen only once. Their antigens remain unidentified. This sample comprised cultured PBMCs, obtained from culture after CMV antigen stimulation. Receptors originate from a human donor in good health (CMV status not recorded). Some clones in this sample may be carry-over from other donors' samples. Each CDR3 is given with its conserved first and last residue. Each record gives: J gene, V gene, D gene, clone size, CDR3 DNA, CDR3 protein. A D gene is named only where the DNA matches it firmly. Not every row has a clone size; where given, it reads once, few, many or a size class.

J gene: TRBJ1-6
V gene: TRBV12-3/TRBV12-4
D gene: -
clone size: few
CDR3 DNA: TGTGCCAGCAGTGTCCGGACGGAGAATTCACCCCTCCACTTT
CDR3 protein: CASSVRTENSPLHF

J gene: TRBJ2-3
V gene: TRBV20-1
D gene: TRBD2
clone size: few
CDR3 DNA: TGCAGTGCGGAGCGGGAGTTAACGGATACGCAGTATTTT
CDR3 protein: CSAERELTDTQYF

J gene: TRBJ2-1
V gene: TRBV7-9
D gene: -
clone size: few
CDR3 DNA: TGTGCCACCACCGGGCCACCGCCCAGGGGAAAGTTAAGCTCCTACAATGAGCAGTTCTTC
CDR3 protein: CATTGPPPRGKLSSYNEQFF

J gene: TRBJ1-2
V gene: TRBV10-3
D gene: -
clone size: -
CDR3 DNA: TGTGCCATCAGGGACTCCACCGGGGCAGACTATGGCTACACCTTC
CDR3 protein: CAIRDSTGADYGYTF

J gene: TRBJ2-7
V gene: TRBV6-8
D gene: TRBD2
clone size: -
CDR3 DNA: TGTGCCAGCAGTTACTCGGGGAGGGGTGGCCACGAGCAGTACTTC
CDR3 protein: CASSYSGRGGHEQYF

J gene: TRBJ1-2
V gene: TRBV20-1
D gene: -
clone size: -
CDR3 DNA: TGCAGTGCTAGAGTGCAGGGGCATGGCTATGGCTACACCTTC
CDR3 protein: CSARVQGHGYGYTF

J gene: TRBJ2-5
V gene: TRBV29-1
D gene: TRBD1
clone size: -
CDR3 DNA: TGCAGCGTTCAATCGACAGGGGGAGAGACCCAGTACTTC
CDR3 protein: CSVQSTGGETQYF

J gene: TRBJ2-7
V gene: TRBV2
D gene: -
clone size: -
CDR3 DNA: TGTGCCAGCAGTGAAGGTCCAGGGCCGGGCGAGCAGTACTTC
CDR3 protein: CASSEGPGPGEQYF

J gene: TRBJ2-5
V gene: TRBV12-3/TRBV12-4
D gene: TRBD2
clone size: few
CDR3 DNA: TGTGCCAGCAGCCAAAAAGCGGGAGTGGATCGGGAGACCCAGTACTTC
CDR3 protein: CASSQKAGVDRETQYF

J gene: TRBJ2-7
V gene: TRBV2
D gene: -
clone size: once
CDR3 DNA: TGTGCCGGCCGTGCGGGGGCCCGCTACGAGCAGTACTTC
CDR3 protein: CAGRAGARYEQYF

J gene: TRBJ1-1
V gene: TRBV29-1
D gene: -
clone size: -
CDR3 DNA: TGCAGCGTTGTTCCGCCAGGGACGGGTCTCACTGAAGCTTTCTTT
CDR3 protein: CSVVPPGTGLTEAFF

J gene: TRBJ2-5
V gene: TRBV7-2
D gene: TRBD1
clone size: few
CDR3 DNA: TGTGCCAGCAGCTCCGGGACAGGGGAATGGGAGACCCAGTACTTC
CDR3 protein: CASSSGTGEWETQYF

J gene: TRBJ1-2
V gene: TRBV18
D gene: -
clone size: -
CDR3 DNA: TGTGCCAGCTCACCAAGAGGGCGCCGTTGGATGGGCTACACCTTC
CDR3 protein: CASSPRGRRWMGYTF

J gene: TRBJ2-1
V gene: TRBV7-9
D gene: TRBD1
clone size: -
CDR3 DNA: TGTGCCAGCAGCCCAAGGACAGGGGGCATGTGGAATGAGCAGTTCTTC
CDR3 protein: CASSPRTGGMWNEQFF

J gene: TRBJ2-6
V gene: TRBV6-5
D gene: TRBD1
clone size: few
CDR3 DNA: TGTGCCAGCAGTTACCCCCGCTTCCAAAGGGGGCCAGGGGCCAACGTCCTGACTTTC
CDR3 protein: CASSYPRFQRGPGANVLTF

J gene: TRBJ2-3
V gene: TRBV7-2
D gene: TRBD2
clone size: many
CDR3 DNA: TGTGCCAGCGGCGGAGCGGGGGGGGTTCCGGCAGATACGCAGTATTTT
CDR3 protein: CASGGAGGVPADTQYF